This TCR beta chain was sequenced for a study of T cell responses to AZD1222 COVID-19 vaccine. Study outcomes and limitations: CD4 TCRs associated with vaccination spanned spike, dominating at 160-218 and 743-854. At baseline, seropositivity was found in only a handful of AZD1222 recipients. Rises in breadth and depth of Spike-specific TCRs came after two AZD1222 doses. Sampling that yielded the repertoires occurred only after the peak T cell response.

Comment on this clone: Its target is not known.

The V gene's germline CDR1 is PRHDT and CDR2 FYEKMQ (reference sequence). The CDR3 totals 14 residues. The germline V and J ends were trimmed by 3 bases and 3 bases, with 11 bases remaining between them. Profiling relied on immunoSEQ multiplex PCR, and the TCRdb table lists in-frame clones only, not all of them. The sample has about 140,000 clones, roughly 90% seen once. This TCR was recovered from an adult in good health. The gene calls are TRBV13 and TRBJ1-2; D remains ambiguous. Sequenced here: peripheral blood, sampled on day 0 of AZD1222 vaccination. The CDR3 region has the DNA TGTGCCAGCAGCTTGCGGCGGGCCGACTATGGCTACACCTTC. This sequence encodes CASSLRRADYGYTF.